This T cell receptor (beta chain) derives from a study of blood T cells in healthy people across ages. Study as a whole: Through template switching, about one barcoded beta molecule was captured per two T cells, as measured in model experiments. Findings and limits, study-wide: There was a strong correlation between TCR beta diversity and naive T cell percentage.

Together with a sample-barcoded 5' primer, a J-beta primer mix was included in a second PCR lasting about 6 to 11 cycles. TCRdb independently ran MiXCR on the 5' RACE reads; one entry per CDR3 protein. The sample carries about 640,000 distinct CDR3 sequences, about 30% recorded once. This clonotype was recorded at least ten times. The antigen is unknown. The CDR3 is 15 amino acids. Germline values: CDR1 SNHLY, CDR2 FYNNEI. Trimming took 3 bases from V and 5 from J; bases not matched to a gene: 3. The sequence came from a woman older than 75 in good health. This sequence joins TRBV2 and TRBJ2-1; 11 bases line up with TRBD2. Sequenced sample: blood. The CDR3 here is CASSDRLAGNNEQFF. The CDR3, as DNA: TGTGCCAGCAGTGATAGACTAGCGGGGAACAATGAGCAGTTCTTC. The full variable domain, its missing parts supplied by reference TRBV2 and TRBJ2-1, is EPEVTQTPSHQVTQMGQEVILRCVPISNHLYFYWYRQILGQKVEFLVSFYNNEISEKSEIFDDQFSVERPDGSNFTLKIRSTKLEDSAMYFCASSDRLAGNNEQFFGPGTRLTVL.